Included here is one TCR beta chain sequence, with context. The antigen is not known. Sequenced with the Oncomine TCR Beta short-read assay was DNA taken from cultured CD4+ T cells. Via MiXCR, TCRdb re-called the PCR reads, giving one row per CDR3 protein. The table shows 20,000 to 25,000 distinct CDR3 sequences, with about 31% occurring only once. Indicated time point: late sampling 161 to 241 days after vaccination in a few convalescent patients. The treatment is: roughly 10-day PBMC culture with coronavirus spike peptide pools or control peptides (ViraFEST assay). These data originate in a study of vaccination and CD4 T cells after COVID-19. The sample consisted of CD4+ T cells from blood, cultured in vitro, taken about 7 months after SARS-CoV-2 vaccination. The source of this sequence is a human donor who had recovered from COVID-19.

DNA of the CDR3: TGTGCCAGTAGAGGCAGTTTAGTAAATACGCAGTATTTT. Its protein product is CASRGSLVNTQYF. The chain joins TRBV19 to TRBJ2-3; D gene ambiguous. Trimming cost V 6 bases and J 7 bases, with 14 bases left between them. Germline CDR1 reads LNHDA; CDR2 reads SQIVND (reference sequence). CDR3 size: 13 residues. Full variable domain (missing parts from reference TRBV19 and TRBJ2-3): DGGITQSPKYLFRKEGQNVTLSCEQNLNHDAMYWYRQDPGQGLRLIYYSQIVNDFQKGDIAEGYSVSREKKESFPLTVTSAQKNPTAFYLCASRGSLVNTQYFGPGTRLTVL.